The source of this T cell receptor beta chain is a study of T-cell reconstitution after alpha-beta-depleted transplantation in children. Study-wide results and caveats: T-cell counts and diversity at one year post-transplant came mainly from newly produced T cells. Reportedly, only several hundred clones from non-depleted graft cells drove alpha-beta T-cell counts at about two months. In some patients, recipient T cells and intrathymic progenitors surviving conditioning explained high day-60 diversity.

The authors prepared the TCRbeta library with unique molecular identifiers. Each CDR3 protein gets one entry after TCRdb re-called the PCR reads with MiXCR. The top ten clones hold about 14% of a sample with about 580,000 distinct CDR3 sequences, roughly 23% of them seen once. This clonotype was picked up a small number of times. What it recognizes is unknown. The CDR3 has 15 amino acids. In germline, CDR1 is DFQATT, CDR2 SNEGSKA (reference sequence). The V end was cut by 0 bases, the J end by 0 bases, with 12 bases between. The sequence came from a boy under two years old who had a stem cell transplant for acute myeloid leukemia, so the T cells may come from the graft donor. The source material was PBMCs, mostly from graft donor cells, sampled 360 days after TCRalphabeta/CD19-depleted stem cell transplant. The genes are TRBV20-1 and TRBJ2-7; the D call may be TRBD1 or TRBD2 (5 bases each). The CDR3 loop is CSAREGTSNSYEQYF. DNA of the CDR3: TGCAGTGCTAGAGAAGGGACCTCTAACTCCTACGAGCAGTACTTC.